This T cell receptor (beta chain) was sequenced in a study of shared clonotypes between healthy human individuals. Clones were sequenced by immunoSEQ multiplex PCR, and TCRdb holds only the in-frame ones, with some missing. The sample yields over 2 million clones, 85% to 95% seen once. The ends were cut back, 3 bases at V and 1 base at J, with 21 bases in the middle. Germline V gene lookup returns CDR1 MNHEY and CDR2 SMNVEV (reference sequence). The CDR3 length is 19 residues. The clonotype was recovered from a man in his late teens or twenties in good health. Some clones in this sample may be carry-over from other donors' samples. This chain connects TRBV27 to TRBJ2-2, with D tentatively TRBD1 (5 bases). Material for sequencing was naive CD4+ T cells from PBMCs. Subset described: CD45RA+ positively selected. The DNA for the CDR3 is TGTGCCAGCAGTTTTTTTGGGGTTGGGGCCTCTGGGAACACCGGGGAGCTGTTTTTT. It codes for CASSFFGVGASGNTGELFF.